This T cell receptor (beta chain) was recorded in a study of T cell responses to AZD1222 COVID-19 vaccine. Points from the study as a whole: Mostly white British, mostly female donors; authors suggested clonal diversity may be underestimated. With two AZD1222 doses given, Spike-specific TCR breadth and depth both rose. Reportedly, nearly half the spike-specific TCRs target unmutated variant regions. The repertoires were collected only after the peak T cell response.

CDR1 and CDR2 from the germline V gene are MRHNA and SNTAGT. CDR3 length: 14 residues. V shed 5 bases and J 10 bases; nucleotides not matched to a gene: 11. Data came from immunoSEQ multiplex PCR; TCRdb stores just in-frame clones and leaves some out. The table has 140,000 to 150,000 clones, around 90% seen once. Remarks on this clone: Its antigen remains unknown.

The chain combines TRBV6-4 with TRBJ1-1, with TRBD1 identical over 9 bases. This specimen was peripheral blood, taken 28 days after the second AZD1222 dose. The receptor was derived from an adult who received the AZD1222 COVID-19 vaccine. In DNA, the CDR3 is TGTGCCAGCAGTAGGGACAGGGATGCCCTGGGAGCTTTCTTT. This encodes CASSRDRDALGAFF.